This T cell receptor beta chain appears in the sequencing data of a study of T cell repertoires in cytomegalovirus infection. Study background: CMV epitopes, recently identified HLA-C-restricted and well-studied HLA-B-restricted, were used. Public TCR beta signature analysis indicated the presence of both CMV infection and matching HLA type.

Study results and caveats: Cumulative frequency of public TCR beta families picked out carriers of CMV plus the relevant HLA.

As to this clonotype: Its antigen is not identified.

TCRdb redid the calling of the reads with MiXCR, one entry per CDR3 protein. The top ten clones hold roughly 20% of a sample with approximately 730,000 distinct CDR3 sequences, roughly 36% of them seen once. The CDR3 covers 16 residues. V was clipped by 7 bases and J by 7 bases, with 22 bases between them. This sequence originates from a human donor in good health (CMV status not recorded). Some clones in this sample may be carry-over from other donors' samples. The chain joins TRBV12-3 or TRBV12-4 to TRBJ2-2; maybe TRBD2 (6 bases). This specimen consisted of cultured PBMCs, obtained from culture after CMV antigen stimulation. The CDR3 spells CASILGGTSDSGELFF. For the CDR3, the DNA is TGTGCCAGCATCCTGGGGGGAACATCCGACAGCGGGGAGCTGTTTTTT.